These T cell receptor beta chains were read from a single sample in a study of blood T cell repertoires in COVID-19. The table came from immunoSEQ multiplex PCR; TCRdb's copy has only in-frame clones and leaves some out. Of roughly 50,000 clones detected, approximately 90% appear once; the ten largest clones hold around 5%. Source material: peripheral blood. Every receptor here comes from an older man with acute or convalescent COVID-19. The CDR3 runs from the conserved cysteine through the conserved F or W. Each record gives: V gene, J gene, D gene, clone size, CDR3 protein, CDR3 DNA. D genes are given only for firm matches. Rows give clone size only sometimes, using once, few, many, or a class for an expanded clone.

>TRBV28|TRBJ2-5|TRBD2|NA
CASSLYRTGGGETQYF
TGTGCCAGCAGTCTTTATCGTACGGGGGGAGGGGAGACCCAGTACTTC
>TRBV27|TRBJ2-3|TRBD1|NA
CASSYQGATDTQYF
TGTGCCAGCAGTTATCAGGGGGCGACAGATACGCAGTATTTT
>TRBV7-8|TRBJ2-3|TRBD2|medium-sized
CASSLAGLAGVGTDTQYF
TGTGCCAGCAGCTTAGCGGGACTAGCGGGGGTAGGAACAGATACGCAGTATTTT
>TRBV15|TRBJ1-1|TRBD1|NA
CATSSDRGPLGTEAFF
TGTGCCACCAGCAGTGACAGGGGTCCATTGGGCACTGAAGCTTTCTTT
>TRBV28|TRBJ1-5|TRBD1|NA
CASRGQGSNQPQHF
TGTGCCAGCAGGGGACAGGGAAGCAATCAGCCCCAGCATTTT
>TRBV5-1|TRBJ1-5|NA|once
CASSLQGDQPQHF
TGCGCCAGCAGCTTGCAGGGCGATCAGCCCCAGCATTTT
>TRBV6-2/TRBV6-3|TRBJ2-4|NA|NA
CASSFQAGVRTKNIQYF
TGTGCCAGCAGTTTCCAGGCAGGGGTAAGGACCAAAAACATTCAGTACTTC
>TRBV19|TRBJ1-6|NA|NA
CASTTSTGYNSPLHF
TGTGCCAGCACGACTAGTACTGGGTATAATTCACCCCTCCACTTT
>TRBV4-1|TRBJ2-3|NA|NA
CASSQAAGADTQYF
TGCGCCAGCAGCCAAGCCGCAGGGGCAGATACGCAGTATTTT
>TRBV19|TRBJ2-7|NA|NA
CASSMGTIGPELRYEQYF
TGTGCCAGTAGTATGGGGACAATCGGCCCAGAACTCCGCTACGAGCAGTACTTC
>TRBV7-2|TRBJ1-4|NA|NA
CASSLEHSNEKLFF
TGTGCCAGCAGCTTAGAGCACAGTAATGAAAAACTGTTTTTT
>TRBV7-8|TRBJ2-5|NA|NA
CASSRAVWQAGETQYF
TGTGCCAGCAGCCGAGCGGTTTGGCAGGCTGGAGAGACCCAGTACTTC